The source of this T cell receptor beta chain is a study of shared clonotypes between healthy human individuals. V shed 1 base and J 1 base; nucleotides not matched to a gene: 7. Germline loops: CDR1 SQVTM, CDR2 ANQGSEA. The CDR3 has 18 amino acids. Assay runs were performed at deep level. Generated by immunoSEQ multiplex PCR, the TCRdb table keeps only in-frame clones and is missing some. The sample shows hundreds of thousands of clones, around nine tenths of them seen only once. The sample was memory CD8+ T cells sorted from blood. Subset given: CD45RO+ cells pooled with CCR7-negative TemRA cells. The origin of this receptor is a man aged 18 to 29 in good health. The chain has TRBV29-1 and TRBJ2-1, with 13 bases identical to TRBD2. Here the CDR3 reads CSVEGLAGGRYSYNEQFF. The DNA of the CDR3 is TGCAGCGTTGAAGGACTAGCGGGGGGCCGATATTCCTACAATGAGCAGTTCTTC.